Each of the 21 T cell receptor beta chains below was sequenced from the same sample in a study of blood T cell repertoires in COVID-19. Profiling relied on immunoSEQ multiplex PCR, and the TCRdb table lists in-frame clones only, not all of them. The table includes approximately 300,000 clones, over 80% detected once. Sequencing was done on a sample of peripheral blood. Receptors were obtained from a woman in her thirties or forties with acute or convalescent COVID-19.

CDR3 coding DNA: TGTGCCAGCAGCGTAGAGGACAGGGACTATGGCTACACCTTC. Translated: CASSVEDRDYGYTF. J is TRBJ1-2 and V is TRBV9, with 8 positions matching TRBD1. The CDR3 covers 14 residues. Germline assignment: CDR1 SGDLS and CDR2 YYNGEE. V lost 0 bases to trimming and J lost 3 bases; unmatched junction nucleotides: 1.

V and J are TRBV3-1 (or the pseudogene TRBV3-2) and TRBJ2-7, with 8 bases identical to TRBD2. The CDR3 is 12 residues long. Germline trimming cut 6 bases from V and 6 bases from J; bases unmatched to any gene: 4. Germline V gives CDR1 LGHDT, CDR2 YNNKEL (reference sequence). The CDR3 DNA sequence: TGTGCCAGCAGTTCAAGCGGGGGCGAGCAGTACGTC. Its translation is CASSSSGGEQYV.

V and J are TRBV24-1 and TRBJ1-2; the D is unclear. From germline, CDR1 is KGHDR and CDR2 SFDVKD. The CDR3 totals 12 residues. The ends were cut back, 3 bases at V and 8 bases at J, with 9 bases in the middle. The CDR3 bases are TGTGCCACCAGTGATACGGGTTGGGGCTACACCTTC. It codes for CATSDTGWGYTF.

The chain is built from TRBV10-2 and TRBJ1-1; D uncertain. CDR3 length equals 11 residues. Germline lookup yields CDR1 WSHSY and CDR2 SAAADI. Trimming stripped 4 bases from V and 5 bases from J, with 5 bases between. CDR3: CASSGETEAFF. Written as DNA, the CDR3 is TGCGCCAGCAGTGGGGAGACTGAAGCTTTCTTT.

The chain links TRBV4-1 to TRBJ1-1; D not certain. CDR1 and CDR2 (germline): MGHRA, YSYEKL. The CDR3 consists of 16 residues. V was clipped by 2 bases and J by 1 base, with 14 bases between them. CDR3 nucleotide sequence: TGCGCCAGCAGCCAACCCCTTCGAGGGAGGAACACTGAAGCTTTCTTT. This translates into CASSQPLRGRNTEAFF.

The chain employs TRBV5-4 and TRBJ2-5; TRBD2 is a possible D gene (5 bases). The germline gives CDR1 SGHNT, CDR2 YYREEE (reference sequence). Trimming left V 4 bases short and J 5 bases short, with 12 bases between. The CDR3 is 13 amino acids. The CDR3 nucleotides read TGTGCCAGCAGCACTAGAGTAGGGGAGACCCAGTACTTC. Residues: CASSTRVGETQYF.

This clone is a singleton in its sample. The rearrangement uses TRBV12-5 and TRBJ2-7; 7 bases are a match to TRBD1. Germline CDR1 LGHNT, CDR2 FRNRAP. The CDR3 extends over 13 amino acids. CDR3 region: CQRDRARGYEQYV. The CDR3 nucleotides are TGCCAACGAGACAGGGCGAGGGGTTACGAGCAGTACGTC.

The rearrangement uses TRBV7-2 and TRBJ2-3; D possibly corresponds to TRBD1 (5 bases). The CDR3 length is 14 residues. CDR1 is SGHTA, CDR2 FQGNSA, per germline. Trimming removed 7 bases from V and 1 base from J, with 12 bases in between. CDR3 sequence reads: CASTQQGGTDTQYF. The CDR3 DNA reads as TGTGCCAGCACCCAACAAGGGGGCACAGATACGCAGTATTTT.

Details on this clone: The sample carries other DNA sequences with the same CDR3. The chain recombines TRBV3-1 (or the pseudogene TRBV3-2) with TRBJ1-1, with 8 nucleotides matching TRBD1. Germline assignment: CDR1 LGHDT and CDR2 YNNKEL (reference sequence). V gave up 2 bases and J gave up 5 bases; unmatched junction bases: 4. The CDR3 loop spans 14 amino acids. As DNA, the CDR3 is TGTGCCAGCAGCCAACAGGGGGCAGGGACTGAAGCTTTCTTT. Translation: CASSQQGAGTEAFF.

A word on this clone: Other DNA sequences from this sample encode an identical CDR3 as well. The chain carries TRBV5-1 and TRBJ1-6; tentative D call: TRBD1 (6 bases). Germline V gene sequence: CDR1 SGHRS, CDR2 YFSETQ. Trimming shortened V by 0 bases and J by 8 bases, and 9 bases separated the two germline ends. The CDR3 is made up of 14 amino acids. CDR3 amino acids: CASSLVGGDSPLHF. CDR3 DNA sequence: TGCGCCAGCAGCTTGGTAGGGGGGGATTCACCCCTCCACTTT. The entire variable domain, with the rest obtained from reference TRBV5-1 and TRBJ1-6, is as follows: KAGVTQTPRYLIKTRGQQVTLSCSPISGHRSVSWYQQTPGQGLQFLFEYFSETQRNKGNFPGRFSGRQFSNSRSEMNVSTLELGDSALYLCASSLVGGDSPLHFGNGTRLTVT.

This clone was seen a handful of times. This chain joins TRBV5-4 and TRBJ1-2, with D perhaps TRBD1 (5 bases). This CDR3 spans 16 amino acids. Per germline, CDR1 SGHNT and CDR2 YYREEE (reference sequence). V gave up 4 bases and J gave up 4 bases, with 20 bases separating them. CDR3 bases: TGTGCCAGCAGCCCCGGGGGGACGGCTGCAGCCTATGGCTACACCTTC. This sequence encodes CASSPGGTAAAYGYTF.

CDR3 loop: CASSAGGGDEQFF. In nucleotides, the CDR3 is TGTGCCAGCAGCGCTGGGGGGGGAGATGAGCAGTTCTTC. V and J are TRBV9 and TRBJ2-1, with 7 bases aligning to TRBD2. Looked up from germline, CDR1 is SGDLS and CDR2 is YYNGEE. J gave up 8 bases and V 3 bases, and 5 bases lay outside the gene matches. This CDR3 contains 13 residues.

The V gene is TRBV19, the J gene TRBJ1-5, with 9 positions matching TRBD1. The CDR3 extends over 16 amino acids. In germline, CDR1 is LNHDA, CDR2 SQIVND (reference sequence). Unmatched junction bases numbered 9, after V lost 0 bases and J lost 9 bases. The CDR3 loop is CASSIDVTGGYLPQHF. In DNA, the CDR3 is TGTGCCAGTAGTATAGATGTGACAGGGGGATACTTGCCCCAGCATTTT.

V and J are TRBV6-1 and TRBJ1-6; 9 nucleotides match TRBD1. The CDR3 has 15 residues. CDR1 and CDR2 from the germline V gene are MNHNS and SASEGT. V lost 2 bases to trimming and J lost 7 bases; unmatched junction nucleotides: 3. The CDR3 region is CASSELDRGNSPLHF. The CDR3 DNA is TGTGCCAGCAGTGAATTGGACAGGGGCAATTCACCCCTCCACTTT.

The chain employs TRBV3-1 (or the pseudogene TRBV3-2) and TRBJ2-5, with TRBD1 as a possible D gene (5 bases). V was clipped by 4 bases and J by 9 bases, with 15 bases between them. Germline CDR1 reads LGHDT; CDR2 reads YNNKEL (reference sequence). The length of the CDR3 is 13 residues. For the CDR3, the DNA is TGTGCCAGCAGCCCCTTCAGGGTCGAAGCCCAGTACTTC. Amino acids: CASSPFRVEAQYF.

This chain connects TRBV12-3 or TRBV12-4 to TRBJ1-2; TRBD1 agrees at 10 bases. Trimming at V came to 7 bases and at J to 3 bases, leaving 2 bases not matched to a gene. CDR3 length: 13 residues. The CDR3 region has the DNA TGTGCCAGCATGGGACAGGGGTACTATGGCTACACCTTC. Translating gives CASMGQGYYGYTF.

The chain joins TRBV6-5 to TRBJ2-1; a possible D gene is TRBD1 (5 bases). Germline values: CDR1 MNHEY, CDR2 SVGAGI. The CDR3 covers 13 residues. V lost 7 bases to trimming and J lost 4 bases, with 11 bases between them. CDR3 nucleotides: TGTGCCAGCAAGAGCAGGGTGTACAATGAGCAGTTCTTC. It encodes CASKSRVYNEQFF.

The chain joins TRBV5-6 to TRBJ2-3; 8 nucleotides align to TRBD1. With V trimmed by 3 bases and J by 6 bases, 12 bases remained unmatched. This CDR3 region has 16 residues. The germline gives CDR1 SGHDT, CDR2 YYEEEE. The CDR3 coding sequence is TGTGCCAGCAGCTCTGGGACAGGTTTCCCCCTCGATACGCAGTATTTT. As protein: CASSSGTGFPLDTQYF.

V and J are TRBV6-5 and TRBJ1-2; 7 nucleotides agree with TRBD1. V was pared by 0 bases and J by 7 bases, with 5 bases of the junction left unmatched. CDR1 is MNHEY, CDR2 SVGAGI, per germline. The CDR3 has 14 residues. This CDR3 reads CASSYSTGKGGYTF. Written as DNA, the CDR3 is TGTGCCAGCAGTTACTCGACAGGGAAAGGTGGCTACACCTTC.

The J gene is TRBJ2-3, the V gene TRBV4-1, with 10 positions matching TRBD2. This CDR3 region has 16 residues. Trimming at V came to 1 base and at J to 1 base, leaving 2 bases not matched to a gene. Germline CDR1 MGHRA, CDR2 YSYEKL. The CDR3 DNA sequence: TGCGCCAGCAGCCAAGTCCTAGCGGGGGGCACAGATACGCAGTATTTT. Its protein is CASSQVLAGGTDTQYF.

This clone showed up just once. CDR3 residues: CASSFGQMRLFF. The CDR3 nucleotides are TGTGCCAGCAGTTTTGGACAGATGCGGCTGTTTTTT. The genes are TRBV12-3 or TRBV12-4 and TRBJ2-2; tentatively, D is TRBD1 (6 bases). V was shortened by 3 bases and J by 13 bases, with 12 bases between the two germline ends. The CDR3 consists of 12 residues.